Shown below are 31 T cell receptor beta chains from a single sample sequenced in a study of T cell responses to AZD1222 COVID-19 vaccine. The repertoire was sequenced with immunoSEQ multiplex PCR; TCRdb's copy has only in-frame clones and lacks some. In the table there are roughly 100,000 clones, approximately 90% of which are singletons. Sequenced here: peripheral blood, sampled on day 0 of AZD1222 vaccination. The receptors come from an adult in good health.

This clone was detected once. The CDR3 bases are TGTGCCAGCAGTGCTCGTAGGGGGGGGCAAAACATTCAGTACTTC. It translates to CASSARRGGQNIQYF. V and J are TRBV25-1 and TRBJ2-4, with D possibly being TRBD2 (7 bases). The CDR3 extends over 15 amino acids. V lost 4 bases and J 5 bases, leaving 15 bases between the germline ends. The V gene's germline CDR1 is MGHDK and CDR2 SYGVNS.

This clone was counted between two and nine times. V is TRBV19 and J is TRBJ1-3; the D gene is possibly TRBD1 (5 bases). Germline-derived CDR1 and CDR2 are LNHDA and SQIVND (reference sequence). Trimming pared 7 bases from V and 0 bases from J, leaving 10 bases between. The CDR3 runs to 14 residues. CDR3 sequence (DNA): TGTGCCAGTATCCAGGGTAACTCTGGAAACACCATATATTTT. Its translation: CASIQGNSGNTIYF. The full variable domain, rest sourced from reference TRBV19 and TRBJ1-3, is DGGITQSPKYLFRKEGQNVTLSCEQNLNHDAMYWYRQDPGQGLRLIYYSQIVNDFQKGDIAEGYSVSREKKESFPLTVTSAQKNPTAFYLCASIQGNSGNTIYFGEGSWLTVV.

Only a few counts were recorded for this clone. Distinct nucleotide sequences in the sample also encode this CDR3. V and J are TRBV7-9 and TRBJ1-4; D might be TRBD1 (5 bases). Trimming removed 0 bases at V and 5 bases at J, with 7 bases between. The germline V gene has CDR1 SEHNR and CDR2 FQNEAQ (reference sequence). The CDR3 extends over 14 amino acids. CDR3 in DNA: TGTGCCAGCAGCTTAGCCGGGACGAATGAAAAACTGTTTTTT. It codes for CASSLAGTNEKLFF.

Points on this clone: Because it lacks the conserved phenylalanine or tryptophan at the end, this CDR3 is likely a read error. V gene TRBV6-5 combines with J gene TRBJ1-6; no reliable D call. This CDR3 has 13 residues. Trimming pared 8 bases from V and 7 bases from J, leaving 12 bases between. Germline V gene lookup returns CDR1 MNHEY and CDR2 SVGAGI. The CDR3 region has the DNA TGTGCCAGCGCATTGGCGGGGAATTCACCCCTCCACCTT. Encoded protein: CASALAGNSPLHL.

The chain employs TRBV30 and TRBJ2-7, with a tentative D call TRBD1 (5 bases). This CDR3 spans 13 amino acids. Germline-derived CDR1 and CDR2 are GTSNPN and SVGIG (reference sequence). Trimming took 2 bases from V and 2 from J, leaving 10 bases between them. CDR3 region: CAWSYDSPYEQYF. Written as DNA, the CDR3 is TGTGCCTGGAGTTACGACAGCCCCTACGAGCAGTACTTC.

The genes are TRBV6-5 and TRBJ2-5; tentative D call: TRBD2 (7 bases). Germline CDR1 and CDR2: MNHEY and SVGAGI. V was cut by 4 bases and J by 4 bases, with 13 bases left in between. The CDR3 length is 14 residues. CDR3 DNA: TGTGCCAGCAGTTTGGCGGGGGCGGCAGAGACCCAGTACTTC. It codes for CASSLAGAAETQYF.

This clone has just one count. This chain connects TRBV10-1 to TRBJ1-1; D gene ambiguous. This CDR3 comprises 13 residues. In germline, CDR1 is WNHNN, CDR2 SYGVQD (reference sequence). Trimming took off 6 bases at V and 1 base at J, with 9 bases between the two ends. In DNA, the CDR3 is TGCGCCAGCAGCCCCGGATCGAACACTGAAGCTTTCTTT. Encoded protein: CASSPGSNTEAFF.

The gene calls are TRBV19 and TRBJ2-3; D unresolved. The CDR3 covers 14 residues. V shed 3 bases and J shed 6 bases, with 13 bases lying between them. From germline, CDR1 is LNHDA and CDR2 SQIVND (reference sequence). The CDR3 loop is CASSIGLVVDTQYF. CDR3 in DNA: TGTGCCAGTAGTATTGGCCTAGTAGTCGATACGCAGTATTTT.

The chain is built from TRBV10-1 and TRBJ2-1; D unclear. CDR1 is WNHNN and CDR2 is SYGVQD in the germline V gene (reference sequence). This CDR3 has 13 amino acids. V lost 2 bases, J lost 3 bases, and 5 bases lay in between. The CDR3 region has the DNA TGCGCCAGCAGTGAGGACGACTACAATGAGCAGTTCTTC. Translation gives CASSEDDYNEQFF.

The V call is TRBV4-1, the J call TRBJ2-7, with D possibly being TRBD1 or TRBD2 (5 bases each). The CDR3 length is 18 residues. Germline CDR1 is MGHRA and CDR2 is YSYEKL. V lost 2 bases to trimming and J lost 4 bases, with 24 bases between them. CDR3 DNA: TGCGCCAGCAGCCAATTAAGGATAATCCGGGGCCAACTTTACGAGCAGTACTTC. It encodes CASSQLRIIRGQLYEQYF.

The J gene is TRBJ1-5, the V gene TRBV10-1; 8 bases match TRBD1. V was clipped by 3 bases and J by 5 bases; unmatched bases: 6. The CDR3 runs to 15 residues. Germline-derived CDR1 and CDR2 are WNHNN and SYGVQD (reference sequence). For the CDR3, the DNA is TGCGCCAGCAGTGAAGGCAGGGGGCCCGATCAGCCCCAGCATTTT. Translated: CASSEGRGPDQPQHF.

The chain is built from TRBV19 and TRBJ1-4, with TRBD1 matching over 7 bases. CDR3 size: 15 residues. Looked up from germline, CDR1 is LNHDA and CDR2 is SQIVND (reference sequence). V lost 4 bases to trimming and J lost 4 bases; unmatched junction nucleotides: 6. The CDR3 here is CASSRTGQINEKLFF. As DNA, the CDR3 is TGTGCCAGTAGTAGGACGGGACAGATTAATGAAAAACTGTTTTTT. Full variable domain (remainder filled in from reference TRBV19 and TRBJ1-4): DGGITQSPKYLFRKEGQNVTLSCEQNLNHDAMYWYRQDPGQGLRLIYYSQIVNDFQKGDIAEGYSVSREKKESFPLTVTSAQKNPTAFYLCASSRTGQINEKLFFGSGTQLSVL.

Written as DNA, the CDR3 is TGTGCCAGCAGCTTGGGGCAGTCTTCCTACAATGAGCAGTTCTTC. Its translation is CASSLGQSSYNEQFF. The rearrangement uses TRBV5-8 and TRBJ2-1; D remains unclear. The germline V and J ends were trimmed by 0 bases and 1 base, with 8 bases remaining between them. Germline values: CDR1 SGHTS, CDR2 YDEGEE. The CDR3 is 15 residues long.

The genes are TRBV6-1 and TRBJ1-1; maybe TRBD1 (5 bases). V was trimmed by 2 bases and J by 1 base, leaving 11 bases between them. CDR1 is MNHNS and CDR2 is SASEGT in the germline V gene. The CDR3 runs 15 residues. CDR3 sequence reads: CASSEPGRPNTEAFF. CDR3 coding DNA: TGTGCCAGCAGTGAACCGGGACGGCCGAACACTGAAGCTTTCTTT.

The chain links TRBV5-1 to TRBJ2-7; 9 bases align to TRBD1. Germline V lookup: CDR1 SGHRS, CDR2 YFSETQ. The CDR3 is made up of 15 amino acids. Trimming cost V 0 bases and J 11 bases; bases outside gene matches: 12. CDR3 sequence reads: CASSLASGTGNLEYF. DNA for the CDR3: TGCGCCAGCAGCTTGGCGTCCGGGACAGGGAACCTTGAGTACTTC. The full variable domain, rest sourced from reference TRBV5-1 and TRBJ2-7, is KAGVTQTPRYLIKTRGQQVTLSCSPISGHRSVSWYQQTPGQGLQFLFEYFSETQRNKGNFPGRFSGRQFSNSRSEMNVSTLELGDSALYLCASSLASGTGNLEYFGPGTRLTVT.

The gene calls are TRBV27 and TRBJ1-6; D may be TRBD1 (5 bases). The CDR3 sequence is 14 residues long. Germline values: CDR1 MNHEY, CDR2 SMNVEV (reference sequence). V was clipped by 4 bases and J by 6 bases, with 10 bases between them. The CDR3, as DNA: TGTGCCAGCAGTTCGGGACCTAGTAATTCACCCCTCCACTTT. Its protein is CASSSGPSNSPLHF.

The chain combines TRBV15 with TRBJ1-5; no clear D. Germline loops: CDR1 LNHNV, CDR2 YYDKDF (reference sequence). V lost 0 bases and J lost 5, with 11 bases in between. The length of the CDR3 is 15 residues. CDR3 region: CATSRESRLDQPQHF. The CDR3 DNA is TGTGCCACCAGCAGAGAGAGCAGATTGGATCAGCCCCAGCATTTT.

The V and J genes are TRBV18 and TRBJ1-2, with D unresolved. This CDR3 has 12 amino acids. The V and J ends lost 5 bases and 2 bases respectively, with 6 bases between them. CDR1 is KGHSH, CDR2 LQKENI, per germline. The CDR3 bases are TGTGCCAGCTCAGGGGAAAACTATGGCTACACCTTC. Amino acid sequence: CASSGENYGYTF.

This chain joins TRBV6-5 and TRBJ1-2; tentatively, D is TRBD1 (5 bases). Looked up from germline, CDR1 is MNHEY and CDR2 is SVGAGI. The CDR3 contains 14 residues. V lost 7 bases and J lost 6, with 18 bases in between. CDR3 bases: TGTGCCAGCACCCCGACAGAGAGGAGGAATGGCTACACCTTC. This encodes CASTPTERRNGYTF.

The genes are TRBV5-4 and TRBJ2-7; no clear D gene. Germline CDR1 is SGHNT and CDR2 is YYREEE (reference sequence). There are 13 residues in the CDR3. V was pared by 0 bases and J by 3 bases, with 7 bases between. This chain's CDR3 is CASSLGTDYEQYF. The CDR3, as DNA: TGTGCCAGCAGCTTGGGGACGGACTACGAGCAGTACTTC.

This chain joins TRBV9 and TRBJ2-7, with 9 nucleotides matching TRBD1. This CDR3 region has 14 residues. The junction had 11 bases not matched to a gene; V was cut back by 4 bases and J by 9 bases. Germline CDR1 reads SGDLS; CDR2 reads YYNGEE. CDR3 amino acids: CASSPGQGIRGQYF. In nucleotides, the CDR3 is TGTGCCAGCAGCCCCGGACAGGGGATAAGGGGGCAGTACTTC.

The chain combines TRBV5-1 with TRBJ1-6; 9 bases align to TRBD1. Unmatched junction bases numbered 5, after V lost 0 bases and J lost 10 bases. The CDR3 is made up of 15 amino acids. From germline, CDR1 is SGHRS and CDR2 YFSETQ. The CDR3 sequence is CASSLAGQGRSPLHF. The CDR3 DNA sequence: TGCGCCAGCAGCTTGGCCGGACAGGGGAGATCACCCCTCCACTTT.

This clone was found once. The chain joins TRBV9 to TRBJ2-3; D not resolved. Germline-derived CDR1 and CDR2 are SGDLS and YYNGEE. The V end was cut by 3 bases, the J end by 1 base, with 9 bases between. This CDR3 region has 14 residues. As DNA, the CDR3 is TGTGCCAGCAGCGGAGGCTCGCGCACAGATACGCAGTATTTT. Amino acid sequence: CASSGGSRTDTQYF.

Comments on this clone: Other DNA sequences in this specimen translate into the identical CDR3. This chain joins TRBV2 and TRBJ2-3; the D is unclear. CDR3 length: 12 residues. The V and J ends lost 1 base and 2 bases respectively, with 1 base between them. Germline values: CDR1 SNHLY, CDR2 FYNNEI. The CDR3 region is CASSEDTDTQYF. The CDR3 coding sequence is TGTGCCAGCAGTGAAGACACAGATACGCAGTATTTT.

This chain connects TRBV3-1 (or the pseudogene TRBV3-2) to TRBJ2-7; D is possibly TRBD2 (6 bases). From germline, CDR1 is LGHDT and CDR2 YNNKEL (reference sequence). V shed 6 bases and J shed 3 bases, with 18 bases lying between them. The CDR3 spans 15 residues. CDR3 residues: CASSRDFRRVYEQYF. The CDR3 DNA follows: TGTGCCAGCAGTCGGGACTTCCGCAGAGTCTACGAGCAGTACTTC.

The chain couples TRBV10-2 to TRBJ2-6; D possibly corresponds to TRBD1 (5 bases). CDR1 is WSHSY and CDR2 is SAAADI in the germline V gene. The CDR3 extends over 15 amino acids. Trimming shortened V by 6 bases and J by 0 bases, and 9 bases separated the two germline ends. CDR3 loop: CASRQGFSGANVLTF. CDR3 coding DNA: TGCGCCAGCAGGCAGGGTTTCTCTGGGGCCAACGTCCTGACTTTC.

V is TRBV7-6 and J is TRBJ2-1, with D perhaps given as TRBD1 or TRBD2 (5 bases each). There are 16 residues in the CDR3. The V and J ends lost 4 bases and 2 bases respectively, with 15 bases between them. The germline CDR1 and CDR2 sequences are SGHVS and FNYEAQ. The CDR3, as DNA: TGTGCCAGCAGCTCGATAACTGGGACGGCCTACAATGAGCAGTTCTTC. Amino acid sequence: CASSSITGTAYNEQFF.

Note on this clone: Other DNA sequences within the sample encode an identical CDR3. The chain employs TRBV13 and TRBJ1-1, with D perhaps TRBD1 (6 bases). The CDR3 is 14 amino acids. Looked up from germline, CDR1 is PRHDT and CDR2 is FYEKMQ (reference sequence). The ends were cut back, 4 bases at V and 1 base at J, with 10 bases in the middle. The DNA for the CDR3 is TGTGCCAGCAGCTCGGGACATCCGAACACTGAAGCTTTCTTT. This sequence encodes CASSSGHPNTEAFF.

This chain links TRBV5-4 with TRBJ2-7; 7 bases map to TRBD2. V gave up 4 bases and J gave up 3 bases; unmatched junction bases: 10. The CDR3 covers 15 residues. Germline V gene sequence: CDR1 SGHNT, CDR2 YYREEE (reference sequence). The CDR3 region has the DNA TGTGCCAGCAGCCGAGCGGGACGGGATTTCTACGAGCAGTACTTC. Translating it yields CASSRAGRDFYEQYF. Full variable domain (remainder filled in from reference TRBV5-4 and TRBJ2-7): ETGVTQSPTHLIKTRGQQVTLRCSSQSGHNTVSWYQQALGQGPQFIFQYYREEENGRGNFPPRFSGLQFPNYSSELNVNALELDDSALYLCASSRAGRDFYEQYFGPGTRLTVT.

The rearrangement uses TRBV7-3 and TRBJ1-3; weak D call: TRBD1 (5 bases). This CDR3 contains 15 residues. CDR1 is SGHTA and CDR2 is FQGTGA in the germline V gene. The V end was cut by 5 bases, the J end by 4 bases, with 15 bases between. The CDR3 here is CASSPNGGSGNTIYF. In nucleotides, the CDR3 is TGTGCCAGCAGCCCAAACGGGGGATCAGGAAACACCATATATTTT. Variable domain in full (rest from reference TRBV7-3 and TRBJ1-3): GAGVSQTPSNKVTEKGKYVELRCDPISGHTALYWYRQSLGQGPEFLIYFQGTGAADDSGLPNDRFFAVRPEGSVSTLKIQRTERGDSAVYLCASSPNGGSGNTIYFGEGSWLTVV.

J is TRBJ1-6 and V is TRBV11-1; no reliable D call. The CDR3 has 15 residues. Trimming took off 4 bases at V and 6 bases at J, with 13 bases between the two ends. The germline V gene encodes CDR1 SGHAT and CDR2 FQDESV (reference sequence). For the CDR3, the DNA is TGTGCCAGCAGCTCCTCGACACGACCTAATTCACCCCTCCACTTT. This gives the protein CASSSSTRPNSPLHF.